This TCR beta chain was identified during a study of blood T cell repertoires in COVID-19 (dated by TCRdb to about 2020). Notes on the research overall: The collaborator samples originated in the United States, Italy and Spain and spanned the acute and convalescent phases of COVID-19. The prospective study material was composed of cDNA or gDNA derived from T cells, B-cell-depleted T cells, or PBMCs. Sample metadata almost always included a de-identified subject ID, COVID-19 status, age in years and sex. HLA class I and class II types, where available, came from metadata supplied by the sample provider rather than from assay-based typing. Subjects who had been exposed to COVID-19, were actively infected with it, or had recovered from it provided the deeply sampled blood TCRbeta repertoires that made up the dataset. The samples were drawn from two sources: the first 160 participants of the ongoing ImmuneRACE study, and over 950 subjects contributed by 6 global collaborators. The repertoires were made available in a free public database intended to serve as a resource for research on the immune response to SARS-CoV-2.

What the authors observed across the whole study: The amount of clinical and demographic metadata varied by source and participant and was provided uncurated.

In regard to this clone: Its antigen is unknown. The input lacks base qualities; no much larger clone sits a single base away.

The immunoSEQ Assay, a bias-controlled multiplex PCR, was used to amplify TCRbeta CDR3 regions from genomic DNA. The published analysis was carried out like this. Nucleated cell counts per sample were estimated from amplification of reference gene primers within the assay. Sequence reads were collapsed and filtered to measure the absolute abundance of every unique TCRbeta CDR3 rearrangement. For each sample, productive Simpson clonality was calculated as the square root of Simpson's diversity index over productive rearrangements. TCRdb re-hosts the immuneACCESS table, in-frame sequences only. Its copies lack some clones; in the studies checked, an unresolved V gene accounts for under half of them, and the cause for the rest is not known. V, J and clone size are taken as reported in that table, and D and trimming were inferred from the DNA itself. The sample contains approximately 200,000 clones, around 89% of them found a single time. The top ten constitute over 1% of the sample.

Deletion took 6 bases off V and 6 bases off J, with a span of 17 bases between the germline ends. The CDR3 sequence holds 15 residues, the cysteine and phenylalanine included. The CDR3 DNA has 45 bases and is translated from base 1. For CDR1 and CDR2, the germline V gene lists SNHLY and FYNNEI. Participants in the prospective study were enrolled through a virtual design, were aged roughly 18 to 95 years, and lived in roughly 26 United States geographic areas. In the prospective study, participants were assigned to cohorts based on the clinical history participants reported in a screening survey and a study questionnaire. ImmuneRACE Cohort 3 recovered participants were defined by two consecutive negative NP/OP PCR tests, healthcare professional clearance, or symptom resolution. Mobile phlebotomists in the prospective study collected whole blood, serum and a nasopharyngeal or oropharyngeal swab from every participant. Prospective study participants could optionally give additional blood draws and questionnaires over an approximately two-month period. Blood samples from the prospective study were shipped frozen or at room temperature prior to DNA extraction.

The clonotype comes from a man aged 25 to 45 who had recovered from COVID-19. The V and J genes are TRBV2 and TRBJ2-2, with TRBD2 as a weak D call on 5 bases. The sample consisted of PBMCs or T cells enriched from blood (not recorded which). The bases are TGTGCCAGCAGGAGGCGGGCCCGGGCGTCCGGGGAGCTGTTTTTT. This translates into CASRRRARASGELFF.